Shown below are 5 T cell receptor beta chains from a single sample sequenced in a study of response to subunit inactivated influenza vaccine. TCRdb processed the RT-PCR reads anew with MiXCR; each CDR3 protein has one entry. Counted here are 630,000 or so distinct CDR3 sequences, 15% to 17% occurring once; the ten biggest clones make up roughly 10%. The specimen was PBMCs from blood, collected 11 to 12 days after vaccination. The origin of the receptors is a man aged 50 or older who received an inactivated influenza vaccine.

The table lists this clonotype with many counts. The V call is TRBV29-1, the J call TRBJ1-1; D may be TRBD1 (5 bases). Trimming pared 0 bases from V and 11 bases from J, leaving 10 bases between. In germline, CDR1 is SQVTM, CDR2 ANQGSEA. The CDR3 sequence is 11 residues long. The CDR3 coding sequence is TGCAGCGTTGAAGAGGGGACGGGGGCTTTCTTT. Protein: CSVEEGTGAFF.

This clonotype was detected a few times. This chain uses TRBV7-2 with TRBJ1-2; D is undetermined. V was trimmed by 1 base and J by 4 bases, leaving 13 bases between them. Germline lookup yields CDR1 SGHTA and CDR2 FQGNSA. The CDR3 spans 15 residues. The CDR3: CASSLDGVGGYGYTF. DNA of the CDR3: TGTGCCAGCAGCTTAGACGGGGTGGGAGGCTATGGCTACACCTTC.

The chain joins TRBV11-2 to TRBJ2-1; 9 bases are a match to TRBD2. The CDR3 is made up of 16 amino acids. CDR1 is SGHAT and CDR2 is FQNNGV in the germline V gene. After removal of 5 bases from V and 4 bases from J, the junction contained 9 bases not matched to a gene. The CDR3 protein is CASSKSGRIKYNEQFF. CDR3 nucleotides: TGTGCCAGCAGCAAAAGCGGGAGGATAAAGTACAATGAGCAGTTCTTC.

This clonotype occurred a few times. This rearrangement joins TRBV5-1 to TRBJ2-5; tentatively, D is TRBD1 (6 bases). The CDR3 consists of 14 residues. From germline, CDR1 is SGHRS and CDR2 YFSETQ. Trimming pared 2 bases from V and 0 bases from J, leaving 8 bases between. This CDR3 is CASSLGDNQETQYF. In nucleotides, the CDR3 is TGCGCCAGCAGCTTAGGGGACAACCAAGAGACCCAGTACTTC.

This clonotype was detected a few times. The chain employs TRBV12-3 or TRBV12-4 and TRBJ2-7; D call uncertain. This CDR3 spans 12 amino acids. Trimming removed 6 bases at V and 3 bases at J, with 9 bases between. In nucleotides, the CDR3 is TGTGCCAGCAGCCTAATTCGCTACGAGCAGTACTTC. It specifies CASSLIRYEQYF.